Following are 9 T cell receptor beta chains from one sample sequenced in a study of beta chain features in type 1 diabetes. For these TCRs, the target antigens are not known. Findings and caveats of the study: Shorter TCRB CDR3s, moderately but significantly so, marked every one of the four CD4+ subsets in Type 1 diabetes patients.

Expressed TCRB transcripts got sequenced, as all isolated RNA was reverse transcribed. The repertoire was sequenced with immunoSEQ multiplex PCR; TCRdb's copy has only in-frame clones and lacks some. Of some 160,000 clones listed, approximately 9.1% were seen once; the top ten hold 0.7%. The sequenced sample consisted of central memory CD4+ T cells from blood. Receptor source: a woman between 25 and 40 years old with type 1 diabetes.

V usage is TRBV18 and J usage is TRBJ2-7, with 7 positions matching TRBD2. Germline V gives CDR1 KGHSH, CDR2 LQKENI. The CDR3 has 16 amino acids. Trimming removed 0 bases from V and 6 bases from J; junction bases left unmatched: 11. CDR3: CASSPPRAGEVTEQYF. As DNA, the CDR3 is TGTGCCAGCTCACCACCGAGGGCGGGAGAAGTTACCGAGCAGTACTTC.

This clone was counted a few times. This chain uses TRBV28 with TRBJ1-3; D unresolved. V was cut by 3 bases and J by 0 bases, with 12 bases left in between. CDR3 length equals 16 residues. Germline V gene data show CDR1 as MDHEN and CDR2 as SYDVKM. The CDR3 loop reads CASSLSGDVSGNTIYF. The CDR3 DNA reads TGTGCCAGCAGTTTGTCGGGTGACGTCTCTGGAAACACCATATATTTT. Together with reference TRBV28 and TRBJ1-3, the CDR3 gives the full variable domain: DVKVTQSSRYLVKRTGEKVFLECVQDMDHENMFWYRQDPGLGLRLIYFSYDVKMKEKGDIPEGYSVSREKKERFSLILESASTNQTSMYLCASSLSGDVSGNTIYFGEGSWLTVV.

This chain links TRBV27 with TRBJ2-7; TRBD1 agrees at 7 bases. Unmatched junction bases numbered 6, after V lost 4 bases and J lost 0 bases. Germline lookup yields CDR1 MNHEY and CDR2 SMNVEV (reference sequence). The CDR3 is 15 residues long. The CDR3 loop reads CASSSNRGTSYEQYF. The CDR3 DNA reads as TGTGCCAGCAGTTCAAACAGGGGTACCTCCTACGAGCAGTACTTC.

Only one count was recorded for this clone. The chain recombines TRBV5-1 with TRBJ1-1; 7 bases fit TRBD1. Germline trimming cut 4 bases from V and 1 base from J; bases unmatched to any gene: 1. The CDR3 sequence is 13 residues long. Looked up from germline, CDR1 is SGHRS and CDR2 is YFSETQ. The CDR3 protein is CASSRQGNTEAFF. CDR3 bases: TGCGCCAGCAGCCGACAGGGGAACACTGAAGCTTTCTTT.

This clone has only a few counts. The chain combines TRBV27 with TRBJ2-3; possibly TRBD1 for D (6 bases). CDR3 length: 14 amino acids. CDR1 and CDR2 from the germline V gene are MNHEY and SMNVEV (reference sequence). The V end was cut by 5 bases, the J end by 6 bases, with 15 bases between. CDR3: CASSLVRGLDTQYF. In nucleotides, the CDR3 is TGTGCCAGCAGTCTAGTCAGGGGCTTGGATACGCAGTATTTT.

This clone was recorded a few times. CDR3 bases: TGTGCCAGCCGCAGGGGACAGCAAAACATTCAGTACTTC. Protein sequence: CASRRGQQNIQYF. V gene TRBV2 combines with J gene TRBJ2-4; 7 bases agree with TRBD1. This CDR3 has 13 amino acids. Germline V gene data show CDR1 as SNHLY and CDR2 as FYNNEI. The J segment lost 5 bases and the V segment lost 8 bases, leaving 6 bases of the junction unmatched.

This clone was detected a few times. J is TRBJ2-7 and V is TRBV30; 9 nucleotides align to TRBD1. The ends lost 4 bases at V and 6 bases at J; junction bases unmatched: 10. CDR1 and CDR2 (germline): GTSNPN, SVGIG (reference sequence). The CDR3 runs to 14 residues. The CDR3 nucleotides read TGTGCCTGGACTTTCCGGACAGGGGACCGCGAGCAGTACTTC. Translation: CAWTFRTGDREQYF. Filled out from reference TRBV30 and TRBJ2-7, the complete variable domain reads SQTIHQWPATLVQPVGSPLSLECTVEGTSNPNLYWYRQAAGRGLQLLFYSVGIGQISSEVPQNLSASRPQDRQFILSSKKLLLSDSGFYLCAWTFRTGDREQYFGPGTRLTVT.

The J gene is TRBJ2-2, the V gene TRBV7-3, with TRBD1 matching over 8 bases. CDR3 length equals 15 residues. The ends lost 5 bases at V and 3 bases at J; junction bases unmatched: 5. Germline V gene data show CDR1 as SGHTA and CDR2 as FQGTGA. The CDR3 spells CASSPRQGHTGELFF. In nucleotides, the CDR3 is TGTGCCAGCAGCCCAAGACAGGGGCACACCGGGGAGCTGTTTTTT.

V gene TRBV29-1 combines with J gene TRBJ1-1; unclear D gene. Per the germline V gene, CDR1 is SQVTM and CDR2 is ANQGSEA. V shed 4 bases and J shed 1 base, with 10 bases lying between them. CDR3 size: 13 residues. As DNA, the CDR3 is TGCAGCGTTGTTTCACAGACGAACACTGAAGCTTTCTTT. It encodes CSVVSQTNTEAFF.